This entry concerns a single T cell receptor beta chain. This specimen comes from a study of blood T cell repertoires in COVID-19. Study-level background: Nucleic acid was either cDNA or gDNA, and it came from T cells, B-cell-depleted T cells, or PBMCs.

Sequencing was performed with immunoSEQ multiplex PCR; in TCRdb, only in-frame clones are kept and a portion is missing. The table shows approximately 13,000 clones, with approximately 85% occurring only once. This TCR derives from a human donor in a cohort sampled during active COVID-19. The sequencing sample was made of peripheral blood.

The CDR3 reads CASSLAVTKPNSPLHF. The CDR3 DNA sequence: TGTGCCAGCAGCTTAGCCGTAACAAAACCCAATTCACCCCTCCACTTT. This chain connects TRBV7-2 to TRBJ1-6, with D unclear. V lost 0 bases and J 7 bases, leaving 13 bases between the germline ends. The CDR3 spans 16 residues. The germline CDR1 and CDR2 sequences are SGHTA and FQGNSA.